Listed here is a single T cell receptor (beta chain). A much bigger clone sits one base away, suggesting this may be a read error. CDR1 SQVTM and CDR2 ANQGSEA come from the germline V gene. This CDR3 comprises 12 residues. The entry originates in a study of glioma-infiltrating T cells. The iRepertoire nested amplicon-rescue multiplex PCR amplified TCR alpha and beta CDR3s from RNA. Each CDR3 protein gets one entry after TCRdb re-called the multiplex PCR reads with MiXCR. This table has roughly 130,000 distinct CDR3 sequences, about 25% appearing once. The source material was glioma tissue, nonneoplastic brain tissue, or PBMCs (not recorded which). The V and J genes are TRBV29-1 and TRBJ1-2; tentative D call: TRBD1 (5 bases). The source of this sequence is a human donor with low-grade glioma or glioblastoma, undergoing nonglioma brain surgery, or in good health (not recorded which). Here the CDR3 reads CSGHRTDYGFTF. Here the CDR3 DNA reads TGCAGCGGGCACAGGACTGACTATGGCTTCACCTTC.